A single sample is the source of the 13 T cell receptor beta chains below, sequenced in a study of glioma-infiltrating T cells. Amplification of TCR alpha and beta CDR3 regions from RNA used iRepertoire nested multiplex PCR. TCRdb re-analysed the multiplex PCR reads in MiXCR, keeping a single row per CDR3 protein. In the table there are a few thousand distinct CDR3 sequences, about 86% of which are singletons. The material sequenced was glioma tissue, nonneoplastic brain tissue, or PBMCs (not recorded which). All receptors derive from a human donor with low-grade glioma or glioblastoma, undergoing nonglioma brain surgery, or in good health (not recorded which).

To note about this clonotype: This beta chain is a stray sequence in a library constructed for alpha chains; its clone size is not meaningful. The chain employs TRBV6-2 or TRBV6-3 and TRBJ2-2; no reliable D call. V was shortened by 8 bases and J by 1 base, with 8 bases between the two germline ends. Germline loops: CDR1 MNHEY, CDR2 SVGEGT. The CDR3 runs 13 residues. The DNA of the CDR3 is TGTGCCAGCCTCGGGCAGAACACCGGGGAGCTGTTTTTT. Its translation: CASLGQNTGELFF.

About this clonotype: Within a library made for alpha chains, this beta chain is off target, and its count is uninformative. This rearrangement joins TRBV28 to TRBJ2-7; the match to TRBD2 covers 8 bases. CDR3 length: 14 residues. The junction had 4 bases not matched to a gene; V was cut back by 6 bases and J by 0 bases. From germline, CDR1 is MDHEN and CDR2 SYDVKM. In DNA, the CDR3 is TGTGCCAGCAGGACTGGGACTAGCTCCTACGAGCAGTACTTC. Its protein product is CASRTGTSSYEQYF.

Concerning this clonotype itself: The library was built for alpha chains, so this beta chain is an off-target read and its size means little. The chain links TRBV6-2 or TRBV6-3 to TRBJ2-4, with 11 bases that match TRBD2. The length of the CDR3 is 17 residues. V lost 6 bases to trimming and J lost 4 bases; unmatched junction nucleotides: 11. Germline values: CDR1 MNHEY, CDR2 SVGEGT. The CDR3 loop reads CASSSTGTSGRKNIQYF. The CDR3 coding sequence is TGTGCCAGCAGCAGCACCGGGACTAGCGGTCGAAAAAACATTCAGTACTTC.

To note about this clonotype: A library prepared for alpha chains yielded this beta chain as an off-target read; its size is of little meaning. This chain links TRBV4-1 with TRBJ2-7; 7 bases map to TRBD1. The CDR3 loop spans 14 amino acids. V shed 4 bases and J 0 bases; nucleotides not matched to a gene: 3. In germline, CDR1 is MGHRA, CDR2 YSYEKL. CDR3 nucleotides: TGCGCCAGCAGCCTGGGACAGCACTCCTACGAGCAGTACTTC. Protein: CASSLGQHSYEQYF.

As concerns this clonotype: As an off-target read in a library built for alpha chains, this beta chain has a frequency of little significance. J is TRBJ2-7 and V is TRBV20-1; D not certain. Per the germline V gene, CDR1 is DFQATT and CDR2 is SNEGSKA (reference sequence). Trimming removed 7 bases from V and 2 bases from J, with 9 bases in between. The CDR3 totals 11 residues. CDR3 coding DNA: TGCAGTGGTAAGGGCCCCTACGAGCAGTACTTC. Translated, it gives CSGKGPYEQYF.

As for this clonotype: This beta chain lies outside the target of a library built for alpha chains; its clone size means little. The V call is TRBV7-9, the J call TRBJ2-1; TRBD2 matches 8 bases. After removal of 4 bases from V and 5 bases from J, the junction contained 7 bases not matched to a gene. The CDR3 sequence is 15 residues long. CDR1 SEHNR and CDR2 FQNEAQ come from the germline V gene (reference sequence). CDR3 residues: CASSSSGRGDNEQFF. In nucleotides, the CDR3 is TGTGCCAGCAGCTCCTCCGGGAGGGGCGACAATGAGCAGTTCTTC.

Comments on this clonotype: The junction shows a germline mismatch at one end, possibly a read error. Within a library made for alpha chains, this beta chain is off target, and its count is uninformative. CDR3 nucleotides: TGTGCCAGCAGCCAAGTGCTAGCGGATAGCACGGATACGCAGTATTTT. As protein: CASSQVLADSTDTQYF. The chain joins TRBV4-2 to TRBJ2-3; 7 bases are shared with TRBD2. CDR1 is LGHNA, CDR2 YNFKEQ, per germline. This CDR3 comprises 16 residues.

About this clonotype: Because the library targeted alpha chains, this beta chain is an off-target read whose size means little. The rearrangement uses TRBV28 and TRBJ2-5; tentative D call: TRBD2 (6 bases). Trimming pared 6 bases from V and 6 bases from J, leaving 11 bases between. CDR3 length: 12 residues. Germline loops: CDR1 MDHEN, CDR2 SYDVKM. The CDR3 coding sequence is TGTGCCAGCAGCCTCGGGGGAAAGACCCAGTACTTC. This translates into CASSLGGKTQYF.

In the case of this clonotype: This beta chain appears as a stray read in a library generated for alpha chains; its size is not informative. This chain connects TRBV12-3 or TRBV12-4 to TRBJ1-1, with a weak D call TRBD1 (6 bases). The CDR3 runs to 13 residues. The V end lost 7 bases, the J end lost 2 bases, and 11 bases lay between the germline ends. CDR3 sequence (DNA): TGTGCCAGCACAACAGGGAGAAACACTGAAGCTTTCTTT. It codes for CASTTGRNTEAFF.

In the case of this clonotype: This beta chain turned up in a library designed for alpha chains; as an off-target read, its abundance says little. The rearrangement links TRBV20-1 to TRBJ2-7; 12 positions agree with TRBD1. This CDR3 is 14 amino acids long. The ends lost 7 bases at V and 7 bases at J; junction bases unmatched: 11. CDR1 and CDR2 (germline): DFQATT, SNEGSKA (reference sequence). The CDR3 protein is CSGTSGQGAGEQYF. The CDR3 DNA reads TGCAGTGGCACATCGGGACAGGGGGCAGGGGAGCAGTACTTC.

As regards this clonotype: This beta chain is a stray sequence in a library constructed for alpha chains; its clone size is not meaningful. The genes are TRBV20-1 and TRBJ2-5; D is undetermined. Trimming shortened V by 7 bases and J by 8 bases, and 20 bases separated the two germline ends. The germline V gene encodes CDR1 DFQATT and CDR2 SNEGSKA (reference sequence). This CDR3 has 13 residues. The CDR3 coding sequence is TGCAGTGTGTTGGGCAGAGCCGAGAACACCCAGTACTTC. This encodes CSVLGRAENTQYF.

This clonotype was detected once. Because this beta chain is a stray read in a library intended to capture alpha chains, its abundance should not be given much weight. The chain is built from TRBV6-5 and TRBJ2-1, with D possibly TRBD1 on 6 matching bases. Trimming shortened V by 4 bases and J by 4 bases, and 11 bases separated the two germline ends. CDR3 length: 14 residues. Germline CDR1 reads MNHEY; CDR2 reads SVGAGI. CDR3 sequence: CASSLGQLYNEQFF. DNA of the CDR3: TGTGCCAGCAGTTTGGGACAACTTTACAATGAGCAGTTCTTC.

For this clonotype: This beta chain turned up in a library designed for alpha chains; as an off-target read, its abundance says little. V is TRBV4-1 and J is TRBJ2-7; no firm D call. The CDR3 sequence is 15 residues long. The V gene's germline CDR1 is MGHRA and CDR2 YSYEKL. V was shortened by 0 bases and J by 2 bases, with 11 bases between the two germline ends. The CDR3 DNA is TGCGCCAGCAGCCAAGATCTCTTGAGACCCTACGAGCAGTACTTC. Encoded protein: CASSQDLLRPYEQYF.